This T cell receptor beta chain was recorded in a study of shared clonotypes between healthy human individuals (TCRdb year 2020). Regarding the study in general: A few men and two women, aged 18 to 49 years, made up the cohort. To estimate repertoire size and how much clonotype sharing occurs between individuals, the study deeply sequenced the blood TCR repertoires of roughly 5 healthy adults. Libraries were prepared and TCR repertoires were sequenced by different laboratories using diverse techniques, in order to increase sequencing depth and limit assay-specific biases. For each donor, CD4 naive and CD4 memory were each given three plates, CD8 naive was given two plates, and CD8 memory was given one plate. Each donor's leukapheresis produced roughly between roughly 0.9 and 9 billion PBMCs. Overall study results and their limits: Compared with non-shared clonotypes, the clonotypes found in all four sorted-subset donors had higher generation probabilities. Even with the large sequencing depth, rarefaction of the sorted-subset datasets indicated that sequencing was incomplete. Estimated clonotype richness was generally larger for naive than for memory subsets. Because the study included a small number of donors, the genetic and exposure-history diversity represented was limited. Pairwise subsampling led to the expectation that sequencing depth would affect the degree of clonotype sharing among donors. Across a few donors, approximately 4.9% of naive CD4, roughly 3.5% of naive CD8, 2% to 2.5% of memory CD4, and over 0.35% of memory CD8 clonotypes were shared. Sampling was restricted to blood, and TCR repertoires in tissues likely differ from the TCR repertoires found in blood.

V lost 3 bases and J lost 1 base; the stretch between them is 10 bases long. From a lookup of the germline V gene, CDR1 and CDR2 are MNHNS and SASEGT. The CDR3 holds 14 amino acids from the cysteine to the phenylalanine. Only CDR3 DNA is held: 42 bases, read in frame from base 1. Comments on this clone: It has no known antigen specificity. The input lacks base qualities; no much larger clone sits a single base away.

Using the deep immunoSEQ assay, multiplex PCR amplified TCR CDR3 regions from genomic DNA. For each cell subset, the extracted genomic DNA was distributed evenly across all wells of several immunoSEQ 96-well plates, and each plate served as one replicate. Each replicate PCR for sorted subsets received roughly 0.2 ug genomic DNA, equal to some 32,000 T cell genomes. Purified libraries were measured with a Qubit 3.0 fluorometer, size-checked on a Bioanalyzer 2100, and measured again with the KAPA Library Quantification kit. Each immunoSEQ 96-well plate was sequenced on its own single-read 150-cycle Illumina NextSeq 550 flow cell. As for the original processing: The immunoSEQ output contained only junctional sequences without quality scores, so filtering could not match that applied to full-length reads. Sequences were annotated with PyIR, a Python wrapper for IgBLAST v1.9, using IMGT germline references to assign V/J genes and CDR3. Reads were filtered out if the reads had weak V/J assignments (E-value above 1e-6), no CDR3, stop codons, out-of-frame junctions, or ambiguous translated residues. V3J clonotypes were defined as sequences sharing an identical inferred V gene, J gene, and CDR3 amino acid sequence. Percentage overlap between repertoires was computed as shared unique clonotypes divided by the size of the smaller repertoire. Three approaches were used to assess repertoire richness: RTK rarefaction, the Chao1 estimator, and Recon v2.1 estimates of unobserved clonotypes. For all TCRbeta clonotypes obtained by the gDNA method from a handful of donors, generation probabilities were computed with OLGA. Sourced from immuneACCESS, this table was stored by TCRdb with only in-frame sequences that have V and J called. A share of the clones is absent; for the studies checked, an unresolved V gene accounts for under half, and the remainder has no known explanation. From that table come the V and J calls and clone size; the DNA was used to work out D and trimming. This sample comprises millions of clones, roughly 94% of them detected only once. 0.1% to 0.15% of the sample rests with the top ten.

The donors were healthy, HIV-negative adults who had no recently reported acute infections or vaccinations. All donors were Caucasian adults living in Nashville, Tennessee, USA. CD4+ T cells were enriched by magnetic negative selection; naive cells were then positively selected on CD45RA, and the negative fraction formed the memory subset. Blood was collected by leukapheresis, and PBMCs were isolated by Ficoll-Histopaque density gradient centrifugation and then cryopreserved in liquid nitrogen vapor phase. Purity and quantity of every magnetically sorted T cell population were checked by analytical flow cytometry. Genomic DNA was isolated from every sorted fraction and measured by UV absorbance on a Nanodrop 2000c.

This TCR came from a young man in good health. The rearranged chain carries TRBV6-1 and TRBJ2-7; TRBD2 might be the D gene, on 6 matching bases. Sequencing used naive CD4+ T cells sorted from blood. Read against the paper, the sample's cell subset or site label means: CD45RA+ positively selected. The DNA sequence is TGTGCCAGCAGTGATGCGGGGAGATCCTACGAGCAGTACTTC. Its amino acids are CASSDAGRSYEQYF.